The 26 T cell receptor beta chains in this list originate from one sample, sequenced in a study of T cells in Graves' hyperthyroidism and ophthalmopathy. RNA transcripts gave rise to amplified TCR beta CDR3 regions. The TCR CDR3 was amplified in a first-round RT-PCR using the HTBI primer set. TCRdb reanalysed the multiplex PCR reads using MiXCR and keeps one entry per CDR3 protein. This table has approximately 710,000 distinct CDR3 sequences, 17% appearing once. Sequencing used blood. These receptors came from a man in his fifties with Graves' hyperthyroidism.

This rearrangement joins TRBV6-2 or TRBV6-3 to TRBJ2-3, with TRBD2 matching over 11 bases. The CDR3 is 16 residues long. V lost 4 bases to trimming and J lost 3 bases; unmatched junction nucleotides: 6. Germline CDR1 and CDR2: MNHEY and SVGEGT. The CDR3 protein is CASSSTSGRMTDTQYF. In nucleotides, the CDR3 is TGTGCCAGCAGTTCCACTAGCGGGAGAATGACAGATACGCAGTATTTT.

This clonotype was recorded at least ten times. The chain has TRBV6-2 or TRBV6-3 and TRBJ1-1; 7 bases line up with TRBD1. The CDR3 spans 17 residues. In germline, CDR1 is MNHEY, CDR2 SVGEGT. The V segment lost 0 bases and the J segment 0 bases; nucleotides outside the gene matches: 7. The CDR3 sequence: CASSYSIRGQLNTEAFF. CDR3 sequence (DNA): TGTGCCAGCAGTTACTCAATAAGGGGACAGCTGAACACTGAAGCTTTCTTT.

There are many counts of this clonotype. The V gene is TRBV2, the J gene TRBJ1-2, with 9 bases fitting TRBD1. J lost 5 bases, V lost 10 bases, and 11 bases had no gene match. Germline assignment: CDR1 SNHLY and CDR2 FYNNEI. The CDR3 has 14 residues. CDR3 DNA: TGTGCCAACCTGCGACAGGGGGATCGGTATGGCTACACCTTC. Translation gives CANLRQGDRYGYTF.

The rearrangement joins TRBV5-1 to TRBJ1-6; D not resolved. Trimming pared 0 bases from V and 3 bases from J, leaving 10 bases between. CDR3 size: 16 residues. Germline V lookup: CDR1 SGHRS, CDR2 YFSETQ. CDR3 nucleotide sequence: TGCGCCAGCAGCTTGGGACTCCGGCACTATAATTCACCCCTCCACTTT. This gives the protein CASSLGLRHYNSPLHF.

This clonotype was observed a handful of times. DNA of the CDR3: TGTGCCAGCAGTACCCCGGGCGCCGGCTACACCTTC. Amino acid sequence: CASSTPGAGYTF. V gene TRBV6-2 or TRBV6-3 combines with J gene TRBJ1-2; D ambiguous. Germline V gene lookup returns CDR1 MNHEY and CDR2 SVGEGT. Between the trimmed V and J ends, which lost 5 bases and 8 bases, there was a span of 12 bases. The CDR3 extends over 12 amino acids.

The V and J genes are TRBV27 and TRBJ2-7; 9 bases agree with TRBD2. The CDR3 runs to 16 residues. CDR1 is MNHEY and CDR2 is SMNVEV in the germline V gene (reference sequence). Germline trimming cut 5 bases from V and 2 bases from J; bases unmatched to any gene: 10. In nucleotides, the CDR3 is TGTGCCAGCAGTCCTCCAATTAGCGGGGGACCCTACGAGCAGTACTTC. This encodes CASSPPISGGPYEQYF.

The chain employs TRBV10-3 and TRBJ2-3; 7 nucleotides agree with TRBD1. Germline V gene lookup returns CDR1 ENHRY and CDR2 SYGVKD. The CDR3 is 15 amino acids. Trimming removed 6 bases from V and 2 bases from J; junction bases left unmatched: 8. The CDR3 sequence is CAIRVQGPYTDTQYF. The CDR3 nucleotides are TGTGCCATCAGGGTACAGGGGCCCTACACAGATACGCAGTATTTT.

This clonotype has only a few counts. The germline gene is not matched at one end of the junction; a read error may be the cause. The rearrangement joins TRBV12-3 or TRBV12-4 to TRBJ1-5, with D tentatively TRBD1 (5 bases). This CDR3 has 15 residues. In nucleotides, the CDR3 is TGTGCCAGCAGATTAGGACGGCGGGGGAATCAGCCCCAGCATTTT. This translates into CASRLGRRGNQPQHF.

The V gene is TRBV19, the J gene TRBJ2-1; TRBD2 aligns across 9 bases. Germline CDR1 LNHDA, CDR2 SQIVND (reference sequence). V lost 3 bases and J lost 8; bases outside the gene matches: 8. The CDR3 extends over 15 amino acids. The CDR3: CASSIASGKWDEQFF. CDR3 coding DNA: TGTGCCAGTAGTATTGCTAGCGGGAAGTGGGATGAGCAGTTCTTC.

This clonotype has at least ten counts. The rearrangement links TRBV29-1 to TRBJ2-3, with TRBD2 matching over 13 bases. The CDR3 covers 14 residues. Germline assignment: CDR1 SQVTM and CDR2 ANQGSEA. The V and J ends lost 7 bases and 3 bases, in that order; junction bases with no gene match: 4. CDR3 loop: CSASLAGGTDTQYF. The CDR3 DNA follows: TGCAGCGCTTCACTAGCGGGAGGGACAGATACGCAGTATTTT.

The chain is built from TRBV4-1 and TRBJ1-4; 7 bases line up with TRBD1. From germline, CDR1 is MGHRA and CDR2 YSYEKL. V was clipped by 0 bases and J by 8 bases; unmatched bases: 6. This CDR3 is built from 15 residues. The CDR3 region is CASSQETGRGEKLFF. CDR3 in DNA: TGCGCCAGCAGCCAAGAGACAGGGAGAGGAGAAAAACTGTTTTTT.

This clonotype was seen ten or more times. The chain joins TRBV19 to TRBJ2-1; 7 nucleotides line up with TRBD2. Germline assignment: CDR1 LNHDA and CDR2 SQIVND (reference sequence). The CDR3 runs 15 residues. With V trimmed by 1 base and J by 9 bases, 9 bases remained unmatched. Written as DNA, the CDR3 is TGTGCCAGTAGTATAGTAGCGGGTGTCAGGGTTGAGCAGTTCTTC. It codes for CASSIVAGVRVEQFF.

In its sample, this clonotype was seen many times. CDR3 DNA: TGTGCCAGCAGCGCGGGACTAGCGGGAGAAGGAGGGGCCGGGGAGCTGTTTTTT. Its protein product is CASSAGLAGEGGAGELFF. The chain links TRBV9 to TRBJ2-2; 14 bases fit TRBD2. Germline CDR1 is SGDLS and CDR2 is YYNGEE. With V trimmed by 3 bases and J by 6 bases, 10 bases remained unmatched. This CDR3 is built from 18 residues.

The chain uses TRBV2 and TRBJ2-5; D ambiguous. The CDR3 runs to 15 residues. The germline CDR1 and CDR2 sequences are SNHLY and FYNNEI. V was cut by 5 bases and J by 0 bases, with 13 bases left in between. CDR3 DNA: TGTGCCAGCAGTTCCGGGTCTTCGGACCAAGAGACCCAGTACTTC. Protein product: CASSSGSSDQETQYF.

The chain couples TRBV7-9 to TRBJ1-1; maybe TRBD1 (6 bases). The germline V gene has CDR1 SEHNR and CDR2 FQNEAQ (reference sequence). This CDR3 comprises 14 residues. Between the trimmed V and J ends, which lost 6 bases and 0 bases, there was a span of 11 bases. CDR3 nucleotide sequence: TGTGCCAGCAGGGACCGGACAGTGAACACTGAAGCTTTCTTT. This codes for CASRDRTVNTEAFF.

V is TRBV28 and J is TRBJ2-3, with D perhaps being TRBD1 or TRBD2 (5 bases each). V was shortened by 4 bases and J by 5 bases, with 7 bases between the two germline ends. Germline V gives CDR1 MDHEN, CDR2 SYDVKM. The CDR3 loop spans 12 amino acids. CDR3 bases: TGTGCCAGCAGTTGGGGGAAAGATACGCAGTATTTT. Translation gives CASSWGKDTQYF.

In its sample, this clonotype was seen many times. This chain connects TRBV7-8 to TRBJ2-3; TRBD2 agrees at 7 bases. From germline, CDR1 is SGHVS and CDR2 FQNEAQ. V lost 3 bases to trimming and J lost 3 bases; unmatched junction nucleotides: 12. CDR3 length: 17 amino acids. In nucleotides, the CDR3 is TGTGCCAGCAGCTTGCGTTTCGCCCTAGCGGAGACAGATACGCAGTATTTT. Residues: CASSLRFALAETDTQYF.

There are a few counts of this clonotype. One end of the junction fails to match germline, which may point to a read error. V usage is TRBV19 and J usage is TRBJ2-1; D not certain. The CDR3 sequence is 11 residues long. The germline V gene has CDR1 LNHDA and CDR2 SQIVND (reference sequence). CDR3 residues: CASRSLDERFF. As DNA, the CDR3 is TGTGCCAGTAGGTCTTTGGATGAGCGGTTCTTC.

The V call is TRBV7-2, the J call TRBJ1-3; the D gene is possibly TRBD1 (6 bases). The CDR3 runs 14 residues. CDR1 is SGHTA, CDR2 FQGNSA, per germline. V was trimmed by 5 bases and J by 3 bases, leaving 11 bases between them. Here the CDR3 DNA reads TGTGCCAGCAGCCCTGGACAGATTGGAAACACCATATATTTT. Its translation: CASSPGQIGNTIYF.

In its sample, this clonotype was seen many times. The chain is built from TRBV2 and TRBJ2-3, with 11 bases fitting TRBD2. The germline V gene encodes CDR1 SNHLY and CDR2 FYNNEI. CDR3 length: 17 residues. The V segment lost 6 bases and the J segment 2 bases; nucleotides outside the gene matches: 10. The CDR3 DNA sequence: TGTGCCAGCAGCCATCGACGACTAGCGGGAACCACAGATACGCAGTATTTT. It codes for CASSHRRLAGTTDTQYF.

The rearrangement uses TRBV20-1 and TRBJ2-3, with 8 bases matching TRBD2. From germline, CDR1 is DFQATT and CDR2 SNEGSKA (reference sequence). Unmatched junction bases numbered 8, after V lost 7 bases and J lost 2 bases. This CDR3 contains 14 residues. DNA of the CDR3: TGCAGTGGCCCAGACGGGAGGGCCACAGATACGCAGTATTTT. It is translated as CSGPDGRATDTQYF.

This clonotype was counted a single time. V gene TRBV4-1 combines with J gene TRBJ1-4, with 10 bases lining up with TRBD1. Trimming removed 3 bases from V and 8 bases from J; junction bases left unmatched: 9. Looked up from germline, CDR1 is MGHRA and CDR2 is YSYEKL. This CDR3 region has 16 residues. The CDR3, as DNA: TGCGCCAGCAGCCATAACTCCGGGACAGGGGACGAAAAACTGTTTTTT. Amino acid sequence: CASSHNSGTGDEKLFF.

The chain couples TRBV6-5 to TRBJ1-5; D ambiguous. Trimming shortened V by 0 bases and J by 0 bases, and 9 bases separated the two germline ends. The germline CDR1 and CDR2 sequences are MNHEY and SVGAGI. The CDR3 covers 16 residues. CDR3 sequence reads: CASSYSDGISNQPQHF. The CDR3, as DNA: TGTGCCAGCAGTTACTCGGATGGGATTAGCAATCAGCCCCAGCATTTT.

The gene calls are TRBV4-3 and TRBJ2-4, with TRBD2 identical over 8 bases. The ends lost 2 bases at V and 3 bases at J; junction bases unmatched: 6. From germline, CDR1 is LGHNA and CDR2 YSLEER. CDR3 length: 16 amino acids. The CDR3 DNA follows: TGCGCCAGCAGCCAATGGGCGGGAGGTGGCAAAAACATTCAGTACTTC. This encodes CASSQWAGGGKNIQYF.

This clonotype was observed many times. The V call is TRBV13, the J call TRBJ2-7; D is possibly TRBD1 or TRBD2 (6 bases each). The CDR3 loop spans 12 amino acids. Trimming stripped 6 bases from V and 6 bases from J, with 12 bases between. CDR1 and CDR2 (germline): PRHDT, FYEKMQ (reference sequence). The CDR3 sequence is CASRLQGGEQYF. CDR3 nucleotides: TGTGCCAGCAGGTTACAGGGAGGCGAGCAGTACTTC.

This clonotype has a handful of counts. One base away lies a much larger clone, so this may be a sequencing read error. J is TRBJ2-3 and V is TRBV28, with 10 bases aligning to TRBD2. Trimming removed 8 bases from V and 8 bases from J; junction bases left unmatched: 13. CDR3 length: 15 residues. Germline loops: CDR1 MDHEN, CDR2 SYDVKM. CDR3 loop: CASGSSGSGAGTQYF. The CDR3 nucleotides read TGTGCCAGCGGTTCTAGCGGGAGCGGTGCAGGTACGCAGTATTTT.